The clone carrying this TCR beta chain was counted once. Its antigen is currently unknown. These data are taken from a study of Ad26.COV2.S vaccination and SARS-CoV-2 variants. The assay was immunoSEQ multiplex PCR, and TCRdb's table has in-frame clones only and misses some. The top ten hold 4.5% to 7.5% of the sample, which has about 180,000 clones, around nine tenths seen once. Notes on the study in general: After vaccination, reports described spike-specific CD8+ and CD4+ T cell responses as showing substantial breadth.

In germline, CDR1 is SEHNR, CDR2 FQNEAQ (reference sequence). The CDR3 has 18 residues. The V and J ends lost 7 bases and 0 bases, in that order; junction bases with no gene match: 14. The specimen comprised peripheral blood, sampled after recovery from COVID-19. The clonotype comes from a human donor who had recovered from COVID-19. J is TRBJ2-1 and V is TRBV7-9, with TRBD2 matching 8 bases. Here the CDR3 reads CASTIGIRLASSYNEQFF. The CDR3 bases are TGTGCCAGCACCATAGGGATAAGACTAGCGAGCTCCTACAATGAGCAGTTCTTC. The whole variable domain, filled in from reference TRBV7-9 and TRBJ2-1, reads DTGVSQNPRHKITKRGQNVTFRCDPISEHNRLYWYRQTLGQGPEFLTYFQNEAQLEKSRLLSDRFSAERPKGSFSTLEIQRTEQGDSAMYLCASTIGIRLASSYNEQFFGPGTRLTVL.